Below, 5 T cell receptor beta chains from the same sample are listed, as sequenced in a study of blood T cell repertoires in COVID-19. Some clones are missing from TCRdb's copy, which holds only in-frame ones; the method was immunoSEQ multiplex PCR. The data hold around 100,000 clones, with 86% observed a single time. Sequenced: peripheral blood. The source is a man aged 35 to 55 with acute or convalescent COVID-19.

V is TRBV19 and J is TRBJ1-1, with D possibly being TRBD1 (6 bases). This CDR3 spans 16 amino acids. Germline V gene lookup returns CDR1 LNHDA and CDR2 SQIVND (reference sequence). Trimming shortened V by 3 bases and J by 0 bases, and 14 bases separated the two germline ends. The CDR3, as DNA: TGTGCCAGTAGTATGAAAGGACAGCCGATGAACACTGAAGCTTTCTTT. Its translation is CASSMKGQPMNTEAFF.

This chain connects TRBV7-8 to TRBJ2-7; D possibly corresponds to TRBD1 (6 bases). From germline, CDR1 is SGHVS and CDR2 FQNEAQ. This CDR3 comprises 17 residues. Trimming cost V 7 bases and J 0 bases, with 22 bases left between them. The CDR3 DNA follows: TGTGCCAGCACTAGATCCAAGGGACAATTCTTCTCCTACGAGCAGTACTTC. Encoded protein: CASTRSKGQFFSYEQYF. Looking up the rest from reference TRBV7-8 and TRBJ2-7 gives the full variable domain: GAGVSQSPRYKVAKRGQDVALRCDPISGHVSLFWYQQALGQGPEFLTYFQNEAQLDKSGLPSDRFFAERPEGSVSTLKIQRTQQEDSAVYLCASTRSKGQFFSYEQYFGPGTRLTVT.

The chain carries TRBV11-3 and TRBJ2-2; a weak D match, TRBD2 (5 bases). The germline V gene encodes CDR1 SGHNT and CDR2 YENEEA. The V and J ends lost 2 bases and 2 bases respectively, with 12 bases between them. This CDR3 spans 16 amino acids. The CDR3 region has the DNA TGTGCCAGCAGCTTAATCAGCGGAACAAACACCGGGGAGCTGTTTTTT. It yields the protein CASSLISGTNTGELFF.

Here the CDR3 DNA reads TGTGCCATCAGTGAATCGACAATGTGGGAGACCCAGTACTTC. Its translation: CAISESTMWETQYF. The rearrangement joins TRBV10-3 to TRBJ2-5; no firm D call. Germline V gene data show CDR1 as ENHRY and CDR2 as SYGVKD. The CDR3 runs 14 residues. V lost 3 bases, J lost 5 bases, and 13 bases lay in between.

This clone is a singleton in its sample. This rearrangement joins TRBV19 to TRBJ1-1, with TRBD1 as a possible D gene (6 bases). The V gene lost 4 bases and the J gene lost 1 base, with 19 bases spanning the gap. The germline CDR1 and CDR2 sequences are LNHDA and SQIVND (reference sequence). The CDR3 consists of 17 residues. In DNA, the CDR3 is TGTGCCAGTAGTAAGTCTGGACAGAGAAAATCGAACACTGAAGCTTTCTTT. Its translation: CASSKSGQRKSNTEAFF.